The TCR beta chain described here comes from a study of OX40 agonist ivuxolimab in advanced cancers. About the study as a whole: The costimulatory receptor OX40 (CD134) was targeted by ivuxolimab, a fully human IgG2 agonistic monoclonal antibody. Prior anti-PD-1, anti-PD-L1 or anti-CTLA-4 therapy was permitted, and checkpoint inhibitors had been received by roughly 42% of dose-escalation patients. Partial responses occurred in three dose-escalation patients, of whom one had hepatocellular carcinoma and two had cutaneous melanoma. Intravenous ivuxolimab was administered to patients every 2 weeks at six dose levels: 0.01, 0.1, 0.3, 1.5, 3 and 10 mg/kg. Among the roughly 50 dose-escalation patients, some 19 had hepatocellular carcinoma, about 15 melanoma, 9 renal cell carcinoma and 9 head and neck cancer. In the dose-escalation cohort, 75% to 90% of patients were male, and the mean age was 60 years with a range of roughly 23 to 79. The monotherapy dose-escalation portion (N ≈ 50 patients) of the phase I ivuxolimab trial is reported in the paper. Peripheral TCRbeta sequencing aimed to test whether ivuxolimab altered TCR sequence diversity and caused clonal T-cell expansion.

Genomic DNA was isolated from the sorted cells so that the TCRbeta CDR3 region could be sequenced. TCRbeta CDR3 regions were sequenced using the immunoSEQ Assay. TCRdb took this table from immuneACCESS and kept in-frame rearrangements with V and J called. Such tables lack part of the clones; where checked against another copy, unresolved V genes explain under half of the gap, and the rest is unexplained. The sample table records some 76,000 clones; around nine tenths of these occur just once. Over 0.6% of the sample goes to the ten largest clones. Reading from cysteine to phenylalanine, the CDR3 counts 13 amino acids. Of the read, only the CDR3 DNA is kept; its 39 bases are in frame from base 1. According to the germline V gene, CDR1 reads MNHNS and CDR2 reads SASEGT. The trim is 7 bases for V and 0 bases for J, with a gap of 6 bases between the germline ends. Summary of the overall study and its limitations: Low levels of normalized T-cell clonal expansion were also shown by some nonresponding patients. Partial responders in the 0.1-3.0 mg/kg groups had among the lowest normalized peripheral clonal expansion, especially among CD8+ T cells. The antigen specificity of the peripheral T cells that underwent clonal expansion was not determined. At doses of 0.1 to 3.0 mg/kg, clonal expansion of both CD4+ and CD8+ T cells in blood was seen between baseline and week 6. After ivuxolimab, CD8+ T cells had more expanded clones than CD4+ T cells on average.

Patients with autoimmune disease history or receiving systemic immunosuppression were excluded from the trial. Peripheral blood for TCR sequencing was drawn from every dose cohort at baseline, at cycle 4 day 1 and at cycle 7 day 1. Samples came from an open-label, multicenter, first-in-human phase I dose-escalation trial of ivuxolimab. The trial enrolled adults with locally advanced or metastatic head and neck squamous cell, hepatocellular, melanoma or renal cell carcinoma. Before TCR sequencing, CD4+ T cells and CD8+ T cells were sorted from peripheral blood as separate populations. Worth noting for this clone: The antigen it binds to is not known. Per-base quality was not reported, and no clone a single base away is much larger than it.

The receptor was isolated from an adult with an advanced solid tumor such as melanoma, head and neck, liver or kidney cancer. This material consisted of CD4+ or CD8+ T cells sorted from blood, taken in a trial of the OX40 agonist ivuxolimab. The chain is encoded by TRBV6-1 joined to TRBJ1-4; no D segment can be confidently identified. The DNA sequence is TGTGCCAGCACAACAACAACTAATGAAAAACTGTTTTTT. This is translated as CASTTTTNEKLFF.